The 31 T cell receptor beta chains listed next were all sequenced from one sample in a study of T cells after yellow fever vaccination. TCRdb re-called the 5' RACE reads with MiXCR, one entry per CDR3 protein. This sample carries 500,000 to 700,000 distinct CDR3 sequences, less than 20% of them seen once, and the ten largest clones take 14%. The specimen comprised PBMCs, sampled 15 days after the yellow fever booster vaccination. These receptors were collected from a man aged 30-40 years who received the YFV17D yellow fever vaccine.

CDR3 in DNA: TGTGCCAGCAGCCGAGTAGGACAGCAAGAGACCCAGTACTTC. Translation gives CASSRVGQQETQYF. The chain couples TRBV5-8 to TRBJ2-5, with a tentative D call TRBD1 (6 bases). This CDR3 comprises 14 residues. Trimming shortened V by 4 bases and J by 2 bases, and 12 bases separated the two germline ends. Germline V gene lookup returns CDR1 SGHTS and CDR2 YDEGEE.

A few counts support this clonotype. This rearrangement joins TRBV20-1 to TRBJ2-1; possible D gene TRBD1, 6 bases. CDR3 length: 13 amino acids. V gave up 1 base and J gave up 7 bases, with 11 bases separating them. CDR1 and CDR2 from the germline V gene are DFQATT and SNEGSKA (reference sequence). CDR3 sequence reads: CSARGNRVNEQFF. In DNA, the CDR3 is TGCAGTGCTAGAGGTAACAGGGTGAATGAGCAGTTCTTC.

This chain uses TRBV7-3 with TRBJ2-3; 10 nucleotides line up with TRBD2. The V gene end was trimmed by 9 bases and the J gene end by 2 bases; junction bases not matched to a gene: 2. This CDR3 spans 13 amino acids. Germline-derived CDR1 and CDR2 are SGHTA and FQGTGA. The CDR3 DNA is TGTGCCAGTGGACTAGCGGTCACAGATACGCAGTATTTT. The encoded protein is CASGLAVTDTQYF. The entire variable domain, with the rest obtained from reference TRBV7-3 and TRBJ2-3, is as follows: GAGVSQTPSNKVTEKGKYVELRCDPISGHTALYWYRQSLGQGPEFLIYFQGTGAADDSGLPNDRFFAVRPEGSVSTLKIQRTERGDSAVYLCASGLAVTDTQYFGPGTRLTVL.

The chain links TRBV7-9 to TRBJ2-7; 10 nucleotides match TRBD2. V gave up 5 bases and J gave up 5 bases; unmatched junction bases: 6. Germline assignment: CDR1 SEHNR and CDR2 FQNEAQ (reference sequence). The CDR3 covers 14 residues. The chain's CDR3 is CASSGVGTSDEQYF. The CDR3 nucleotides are TGTGCCAGCAGCGGAGTCGGGACTAGCGACGAGCAGTACTTC.

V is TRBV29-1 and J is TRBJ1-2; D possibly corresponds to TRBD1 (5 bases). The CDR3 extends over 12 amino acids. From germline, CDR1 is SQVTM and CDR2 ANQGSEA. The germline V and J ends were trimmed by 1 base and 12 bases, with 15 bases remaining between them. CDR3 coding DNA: TGCAGCGTTGAAGCGCAGGGAGGTATCCACACCTTC. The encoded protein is CSVEAQGGIHTF. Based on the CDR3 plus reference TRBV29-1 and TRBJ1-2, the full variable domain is SAVISQKPSRDICQRGTSLTIQCQVDSQVTMMFWYRQQPGQSLTLIATANQGSEATYESGFVIDKFPISRPNLTFSTLTVSNMSPEDSSIYLCSVEAQGGIHTFGSGTRLTVV.

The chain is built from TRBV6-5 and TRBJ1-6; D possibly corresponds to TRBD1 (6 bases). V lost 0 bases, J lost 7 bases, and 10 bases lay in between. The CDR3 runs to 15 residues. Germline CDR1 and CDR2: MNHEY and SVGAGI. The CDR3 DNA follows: TGTGCCAGCAGTTACTCGAAAGGGGGGAATTCACCCCTCCACTTT. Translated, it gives CASSYSKGGNSPLHF.

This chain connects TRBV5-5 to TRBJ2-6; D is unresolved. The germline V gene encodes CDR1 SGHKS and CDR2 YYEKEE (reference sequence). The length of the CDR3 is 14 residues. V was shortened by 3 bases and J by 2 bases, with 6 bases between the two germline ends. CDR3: CASSSQTGANVLTF. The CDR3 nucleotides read TGTGCCAGCAGCTCCCAGACTGGGGCCAACGTCCTGACTTTC.

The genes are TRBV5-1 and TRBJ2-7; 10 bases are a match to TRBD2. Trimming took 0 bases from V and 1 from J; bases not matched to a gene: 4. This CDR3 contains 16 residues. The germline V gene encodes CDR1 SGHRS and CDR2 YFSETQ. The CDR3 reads CASSLEVSGRSYEQYF. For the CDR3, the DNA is TGCGCCAGCAGCTTGGAAGTTAGCGGGAGGTCCTACGAGCAGTACTTC.

DNA for the CDR3: TGTGCCAGCAGCCCAGGGGACAGGGGAGGAACTGAAGCTTTCTTT. It codes for CASSPGDRGGTEAFF. The chain combines TRBV9 with TRBJ1-1, with TRBD1 matching over 10 bases. V lost 4 bases and J lost 5; bases outside the gene matches: 8. In germline, CDR1 is SGDLS, CDR2 YYNGEE. CDR3 length: 15 residues.

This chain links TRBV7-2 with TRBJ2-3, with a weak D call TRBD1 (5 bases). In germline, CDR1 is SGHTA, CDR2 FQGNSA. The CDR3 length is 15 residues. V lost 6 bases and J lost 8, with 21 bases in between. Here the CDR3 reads CASRPDTPRLVTQYF. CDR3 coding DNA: TGTGCCAGCAGACCGGACACCCCCCGTCTTGTTACGCAGTATTTT. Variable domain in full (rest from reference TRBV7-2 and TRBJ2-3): GAGVSQSPSNKVTEKGKDVELRCDPISGHTALYWYRQSLGQGLEFLIYFQGNSAPDKSGLPSDRFSAERTGGSVSTLTIQRTQQEDSAVYLCASRPDTPRLVTQYFGPGTRLTVL.

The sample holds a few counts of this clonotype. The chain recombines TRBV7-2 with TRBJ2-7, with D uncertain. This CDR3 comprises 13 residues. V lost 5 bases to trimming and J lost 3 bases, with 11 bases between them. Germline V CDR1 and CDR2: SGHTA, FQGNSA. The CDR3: CASSHLLHYEQYF. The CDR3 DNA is TGTGCCAGCAGCCACCTACTTCACTACGAGCAGTACTTC.

The chain's CDR3 is CASRGGSSGGNEQFF. CDR3 nucleotide sequence: TGTGCCAGCAGGGGCGGTAGTAGCGGGGGAAATGAGCAGTTCTTC. The chain employs TRBV12-3 or TRBV12-4 and TRBJ2-1; TRBD2 matches at 9 bases. Losses at the gene ends were 6 bases for V and 7 bases for J; bases not matched to a gene: 10. CDR3 length: 15 residues.

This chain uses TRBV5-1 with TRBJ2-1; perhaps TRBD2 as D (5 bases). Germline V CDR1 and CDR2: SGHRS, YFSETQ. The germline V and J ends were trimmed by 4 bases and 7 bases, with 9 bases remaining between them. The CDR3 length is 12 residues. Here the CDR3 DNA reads TGCGCCAGCAGCGGCGTAGCGAATGAGCAGTTCTTC. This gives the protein CASSGVANEQFF.

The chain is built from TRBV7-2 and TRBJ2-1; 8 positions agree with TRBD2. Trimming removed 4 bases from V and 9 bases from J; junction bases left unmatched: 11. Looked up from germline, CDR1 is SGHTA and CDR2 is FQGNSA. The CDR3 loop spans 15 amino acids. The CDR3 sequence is CASSSAGGGQREQFF. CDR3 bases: TGTGCCAGCAGCTCCGCCGGGGGGGGGCAGCGTGAGCAGTTCTTC. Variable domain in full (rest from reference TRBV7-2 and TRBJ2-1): GAGVSQSPSNKVTEKGKDVELRCDPISGHTALYWYRQSLGQGLEFLIYFQGNSAPDKSGLPSDRFSAERTGGSVSTLTIQRTQQEDSAVYLCASSSAGGGQREQFFGPGTRLTVL.

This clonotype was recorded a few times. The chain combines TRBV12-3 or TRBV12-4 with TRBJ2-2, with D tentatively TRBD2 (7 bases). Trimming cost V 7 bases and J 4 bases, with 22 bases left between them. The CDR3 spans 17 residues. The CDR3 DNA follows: TGTGCCAGCACCCCCAGGGGCGGGAGAGACGGCACCGGGGAGCTGTTTTTT. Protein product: CASTPRGGRDGTGELFF.

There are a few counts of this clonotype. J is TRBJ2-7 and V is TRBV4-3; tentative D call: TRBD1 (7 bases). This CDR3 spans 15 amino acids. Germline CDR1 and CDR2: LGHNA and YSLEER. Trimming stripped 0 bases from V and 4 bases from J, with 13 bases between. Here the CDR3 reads CASSQEPGGIYEQYF. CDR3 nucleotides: TGCGCCAGCAGCCAAGAGCCAGGGGGGATTTACGAGCAGTACTTC.

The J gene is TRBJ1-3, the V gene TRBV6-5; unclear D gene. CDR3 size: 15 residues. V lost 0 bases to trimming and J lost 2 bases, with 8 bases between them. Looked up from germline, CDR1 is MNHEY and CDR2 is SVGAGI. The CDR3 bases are TGTGCCAGCAGTTACTCGAAGGATACTGGAAACACCATATATTTT. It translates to CASSYSKDTGNTIYF.

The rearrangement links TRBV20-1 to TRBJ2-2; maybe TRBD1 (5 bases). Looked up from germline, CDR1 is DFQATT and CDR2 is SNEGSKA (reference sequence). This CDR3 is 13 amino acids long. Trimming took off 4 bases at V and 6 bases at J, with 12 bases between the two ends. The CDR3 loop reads CSAKGGAPGELFF. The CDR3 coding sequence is TGCAGTGCTAAGGGTGGGGCCCCCGGGGAGCTGTTTTTT.

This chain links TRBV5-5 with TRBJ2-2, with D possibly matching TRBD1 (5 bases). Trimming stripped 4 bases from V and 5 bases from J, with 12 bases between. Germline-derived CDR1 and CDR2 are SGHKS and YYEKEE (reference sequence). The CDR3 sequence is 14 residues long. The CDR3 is CASSKTDATGELFF. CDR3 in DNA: TGTGCCAGCAGCAAGACAGATGCGACCGGGGAGCTGTTTTTT. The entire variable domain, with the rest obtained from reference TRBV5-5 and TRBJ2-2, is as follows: DAGVTQSPTHLIKTRGQQVTLRCSPISGHKSVSWYQQVLGQGPQFIFQYYEKEERGRGNFPDRFSARQFPNYSSELNVNALLLGDSALYLCASSKTDATGELFFGEGSRLTVL.

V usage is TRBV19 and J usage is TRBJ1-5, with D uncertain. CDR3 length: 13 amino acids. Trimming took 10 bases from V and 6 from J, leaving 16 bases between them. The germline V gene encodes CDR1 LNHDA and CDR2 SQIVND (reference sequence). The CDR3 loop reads CATEMGGRQPQHF. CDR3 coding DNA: TGTGCCACGGAAATGGGCGGTCGTCAGCCCCAGCATTTT.

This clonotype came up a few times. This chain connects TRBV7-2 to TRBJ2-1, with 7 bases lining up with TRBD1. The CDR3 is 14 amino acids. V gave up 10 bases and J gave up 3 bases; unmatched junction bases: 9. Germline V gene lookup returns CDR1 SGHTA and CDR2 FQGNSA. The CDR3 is CAIPGQIFYNEQFF. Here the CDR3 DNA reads TGTGCCATCCCGGGACAGATCTTCTACAATGAGCAGTTCTTC.

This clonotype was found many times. For the CDR3, the DNA is TGCGCCAGCAGCTATAGCGGGGACCACTCCAATGAGCAGTTCTTC. Protein: CASSYSGDHSNEQFF. This sequence joins TRBV5-1 and TRBJ2-1; 8 bases map to TRBD2. The V segment lost 3 bases and the J segment 6 bases; nucleotides outside the gene matches: 8. Germline values: CDR1 SGHRS, CDR2 YFSETQ. The length of the CDR3 is 15 residues.

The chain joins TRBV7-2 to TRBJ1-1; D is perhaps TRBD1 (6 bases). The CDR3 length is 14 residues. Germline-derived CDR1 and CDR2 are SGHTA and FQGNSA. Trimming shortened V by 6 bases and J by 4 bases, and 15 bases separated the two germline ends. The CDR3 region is CASSEQGVFTEAFF. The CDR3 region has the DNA TGTGCCAGCAGTGAACAGGGAGTGTTCACTGAAGCTTTCTTT.

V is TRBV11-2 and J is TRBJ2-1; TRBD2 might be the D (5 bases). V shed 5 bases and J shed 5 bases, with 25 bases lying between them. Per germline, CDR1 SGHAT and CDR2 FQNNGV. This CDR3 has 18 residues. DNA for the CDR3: TGTGCCAGCAGCCCCCCCCGTCGAGGGCGACGTGGGGACAATGAGCAGTTCTTC. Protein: CASSPPRRGRRGDNEQFF.

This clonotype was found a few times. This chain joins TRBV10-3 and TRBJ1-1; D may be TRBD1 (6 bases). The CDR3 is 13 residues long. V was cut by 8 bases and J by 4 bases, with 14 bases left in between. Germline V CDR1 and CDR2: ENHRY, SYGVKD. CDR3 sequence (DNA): TGTGCCATCGCCCGGACAGACTCCACTGAAGCTTTCTTT. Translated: CAIARTDSTEAFF.

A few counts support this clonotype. The CDR3, as DNA: TGTGCCAGCAATCCGGGACTAGCGGGAGGGAATACGCAGTATTTT. Translation: CASNPGLAGGNTQYF. The rearrangement links TRBV12-3 or TRBV12-4 to TRBJ2-3; TRBD2 agrees at 16 bases. The CDR3 runs 15 residues. V lost 7 bases to trimming and J lost 7 bases; unmatched junction nucleotides: 5.

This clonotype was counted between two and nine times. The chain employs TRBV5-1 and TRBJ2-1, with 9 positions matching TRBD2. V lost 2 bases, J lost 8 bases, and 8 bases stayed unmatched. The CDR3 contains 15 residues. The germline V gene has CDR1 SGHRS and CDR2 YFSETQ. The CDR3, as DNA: TGCGCCAGCAGCTTTGGGGCTAGCGGGACTTATGAGCAGTTCTTC. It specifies CASSFGASGTYEQFF.

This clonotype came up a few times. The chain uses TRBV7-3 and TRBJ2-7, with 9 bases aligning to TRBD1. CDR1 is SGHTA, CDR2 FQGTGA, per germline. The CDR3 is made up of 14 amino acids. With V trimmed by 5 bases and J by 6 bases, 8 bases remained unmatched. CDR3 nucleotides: TGTGCCAGCAGCGGACGGGACAGGGTCTGCGAGCAGTACTTC. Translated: CASSGRDRVCEQYF.

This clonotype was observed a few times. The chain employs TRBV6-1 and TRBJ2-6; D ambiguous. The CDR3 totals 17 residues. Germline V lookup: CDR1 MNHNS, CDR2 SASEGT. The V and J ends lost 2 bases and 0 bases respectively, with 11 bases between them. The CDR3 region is CASSESFGSSGANVLTF. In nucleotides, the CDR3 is TGTGCCAGCAGTGAATCGTTCGGTTCCTCTGGGGCCAACGTCCTGACTTTC.

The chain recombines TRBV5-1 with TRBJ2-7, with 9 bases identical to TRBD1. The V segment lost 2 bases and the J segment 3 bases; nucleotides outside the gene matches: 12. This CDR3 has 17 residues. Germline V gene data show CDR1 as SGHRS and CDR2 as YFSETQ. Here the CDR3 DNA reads TGCGCCAGCAGCTTCCCCCGGACAGGGGCAAAAGGCTACGAGCAGTACTTC. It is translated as CASSFPRTGAKGYEQYF.

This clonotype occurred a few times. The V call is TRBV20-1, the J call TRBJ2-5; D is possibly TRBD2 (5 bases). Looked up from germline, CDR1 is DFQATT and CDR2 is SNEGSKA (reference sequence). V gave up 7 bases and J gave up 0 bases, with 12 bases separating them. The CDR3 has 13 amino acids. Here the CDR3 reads CSVARRYQETQYF. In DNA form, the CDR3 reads TGCAGTGTAGCGCGGAGGTACCAAGAGACCCAGTACTTC.